These 8 T cell receptor beta chains originate from one sample sequenced in a study of shared clonotypes between healthy human individuals. Assay used: immunoSEQ multiplex PCR; TCRdb lists only in-frame clones, some missing. This table holds 600,000 or so clones, roughly 98% found once. Naive-designated CD8 cells lacked CD45RO, were positively enriched for CCR7, and omitted terminally differentiated effector memory CD45RA+ cells. Sequenced material: naive CD8+ T cells sorted from blood. The receptors stem from a man aged 25 to 40 in good health.

The chain recombines TRBV27 with TRBJ1-2; 8 bases agree with TRBD1. This CDR3 comprises 14 residues. CDR1 is MNHEY, CDR2 SMNVEV, per germline (reference sequence). The V and J ends lost 6 bases and 4 bases, in that order; junction bases with no gene match: 7. CDR3 nucleotides: TGTGCCAGCAGCAGCCAGGGGGCCTTCTATGGCTACACCTTC. Translation gives CASSSQGAFYGYTF.

The chain has TRBV4-1 and TRBJ1-1; D remains ambiguous. The CDR3 totals 16 residues. Germline CDR1 reads MGHRA; CDR2 reads YSYEKL. The V and J ends lost 0 bases and 0 bases respectively, with 11 bases between them. This CDR3 reads CASSQEWWQLNTEAFF. CDR3 sequence (DNA): TGCGCCAGCAGCCAAGAATGGTGGCAGTTGAACACTGAAGCTTTCTTT.

J is TRBJ2-1 and V is TRBV7-9, with D perhaps matching TRBD2 (6 bases). In germline, CDR1 is SEHNR, CDR2 FQNEAQ (reference sequence). V lost 5 bases to trimming and J lost 6 bases, with 14 bases between them. This CDR3 has 14 amino acids. The CDR3 coding sequence is TGTGCCAGCAGCCAGGGACTCCCGCCCAATGAGCAGTTCTTC. Translation gives CASSQGLPPNEQFF.

The chain joins TRBV11-2 to TRBJ2-7; 7 bases map to TRBD2. V shed 2 bases and J 4 bases; nucleotides not matched to a gene: 8. Germline V gene data show CDR1 as SGHAT and CDR2 as FQNNGV. The CDR3 consists of 15 residues. CDR3 region: CASSLLTGGRYEQYF. CDR3 nucleotides: TGTGCCAGCAGCTTACTGACGGGAGGTCGGTACGAGCAGTACTTC.

As for this clone: Distinct nucleotide sequences in the sample also encode this CDR3. As DNA, the CDR3 is TGTGCCAGCAGCCAAGGGTACGAGCAGTACTTC. Its protein is CASSQGYEQYF. V usage is TRBV14 and J usage is TRBJ2-7; no firm D call. Per germline, CDR1 SGHDN and CDR2 FVKESK. The CDR3 loop spans 11 amino acids. With 1 base removed from V and 4 bases from J, the gap between germline ends came to 2 bases.

CDR3 in amino acids: CASSERTSGSVYEQYF. CDR3 coding DNA: TGCGCCAGCAGTGAGAGGACTAGCGGGAGTGTTTACGAGCAGTACTTC. This chain uses TRBV10-2 with TRBJ2-7; 13 bases are shared with TRBD2. The V gene end was trimmed by 2 bases and the J gene end by 4 bases; junction bases not matched to a gene: 5. This CDR3 has 16 amino acids. CDR1 WSHSY and CDR2 SAAADI come from the germline V gene.

This chain links TRBV29-1 with TRBJ2-3; maybe TRBD1 (7 bases). V dropped 1 base and J dropped 1 base, with 18 bases sitting between them. The germline V gene has CDR1 SQVTM and CDR2 ANQGSEA. The CDR3 covers 17 residues. CDR3 amino acids: CSVEGGAPGQGTDTQYF. In DNA, the CDR3 is TGCAGCGTTGAAGGGGGGGCACCCGGACAGGGCACAGATACGCAGTATTTT.

Note on this clone: Additional DNA sequences in this sample encode the identical CDR3. The CDR3 DNA follows: TGTGCCAGCAGCTTAGCGCTGGACAGCAATCAGCCCCAGCATTTT. Protein: CASSLALDSNQPQHF. V is TRBV7-9 and J is TRBJ1-5, with D uncertain. CDR1 and CDR2 (germline): SEHNR, FQNEAQ (reference sequence). V was pared by 0 bases and J by 1 base, with 7 bases between. CDR3 length: 15 amino acids.